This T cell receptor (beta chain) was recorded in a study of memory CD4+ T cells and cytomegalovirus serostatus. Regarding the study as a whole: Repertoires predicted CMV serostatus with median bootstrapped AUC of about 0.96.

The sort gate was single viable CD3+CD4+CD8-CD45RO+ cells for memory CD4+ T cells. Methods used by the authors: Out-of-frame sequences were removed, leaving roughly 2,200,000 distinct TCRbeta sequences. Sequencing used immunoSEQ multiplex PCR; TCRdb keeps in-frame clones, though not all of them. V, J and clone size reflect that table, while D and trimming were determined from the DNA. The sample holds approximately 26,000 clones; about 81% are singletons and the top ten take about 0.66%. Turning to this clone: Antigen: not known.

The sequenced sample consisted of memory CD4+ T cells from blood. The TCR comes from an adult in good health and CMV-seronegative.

The CDR3 here is CASSLAGSRGNYGYTF. DNA of the CDR3: TGTGCCAGCAGCTTAGCTGGCAGCCGGGGCAACTATGGCTACACCTTC. The V gene is TRBV11-3, the J gene TRBJ1-2; a weak D match, TRBD1 (5 bases). The V end lost 1 base, the J end lost 2 bases, and 14 bases lay between the germline ends. In germline, CDR1 is SGHNT, CDR2 YENEEA. CDR3 length: 16 residues.